A single sample is the source of the 19 T cell receptor beta chains below, sequenced in a study of T cell clonotyping in hematopoietic cell transplantation (dated by TCRdb to the early 2020s). The receptor library was made with the immunoSEQ multiplex PCR assay. TCRdb limited this immuneACCESS table to in-frame rearrangements with V and J called. A share of clones is missing; checked studies link under half to unresolved V genes, and the rest is unexplained. This sample holds 10,000 to 15,000 clones; around 90% were observed only once. In total, the top ten clones hold less than 9% of the sample. The time point label here, explained by the study, means: 100 days after allo-HCT. Source: PBMCs, taken 100 days after allogeneic stem cell transplant. These receptors all come from a female patient aged 45-60 years who had an allogeneic stem cell transplant from an unrelated donor, so the T cells may come from the graft donor. Some clones in this sample may be carry-over from other donors' samples.

The V gene is TRBV5-6, the J gene TRBJ2-1; D ambiguous. The CDR3 is 11 amino acids. Trimming took 1 base from V and 6 from J, leaving 2 bases between them. Germline V gene data show CDR1 as SGHDT and CDR2 as YYEEEE. The CDR3 DNA follows: TGTGCCAGCAGCTTGTTCAATGAGCAGTTCTTC. Translation gives CASSLFNEQFF. Complete variable domain (other parts from reference TRBV5-6 and TRBJ2-1): DAGVTQSPTHLIKTRGQQVTLRCSPKSGHDTVSWYQQALGQGPQFIFQYYEEEERQRGNFPDRFSGHQFPNYSSELNVNALLLGDSALYLCASSLFNEQFFGPGTRLTVL.

This clone was found once. This chain links TRBV5-8 with TRBJ1-2; D is uncertain. The V and J ends lost 1 base and 2 bases respectively, with 9 bases between them. The CDR3 is 14 amino acids. The germline CDR1 and CDR2 sequences are SGHTS and YDEGEE. The CDR3 region has the DNA TGTGCCAGCAGCTTGTTAGAGATAAACTATGGCTACACCTTC. The encoded protein is CASSLLEINYGYTF.

The chain combines TRBV7-8 with TRBJ1-1; D gene ambiguous. Germline-derived CDR1 and CDR2 are SGHVS and FQNEAQ. The V end lost 3 bases, the J end lost 4 bases, and 6 bases lay between the germline ends. CDR3 length equals 12 residues. Here the CDR3 DNA reads TGTGCCAGCAGCTTCATATCCACTGAAGCTTTCTTT. Protein: CASSFISTEAFF.

The rearrangement uses TRBV5-1 and TRBJ1-3; 8 bases are a match to TRBD1. V gave up 2 bases and J gave up 8 bases; unmatched junction bases: 6. The germline V gene encodes CDR1 SGHRS and CDR2 YFSETQ. The CDR3 consists of 14 residues. Written as DNA, the CDR3 is TGCGCCAGCAGCTTAGGGACAGGCTCTGACACCATATATTTT. Encoded protein: CASSLGTGSDTIYF.

This chain connects TRBV5-1 to TRBJ2-1; a possible D gene is TRBD2 (5 bases). Trimming cost V 4 bases and J 9 bases, with 11 bases left between them. Germline CDR1 and CDR2: SGHRS and YFSETQ. The CDR3 totals 12 residues. The CDR3: CASSPGMGEQFF. DNA for the CDR3: TGCGCCAGCAGCCCGGGGATGGGTGAGCAGTTCTTC. The variable domain in full, completed from reference TRBV5-1 and TRBJ2-1, reads KAGVTQTPRYLIKTRGQQVTLSCSPISGHRSVSWYQQTPGQGLQFLFEYFSETQRNKGNFPGRFSGRQFSNSRSEMNVSTLELGDSALYLCASSPGMGEQFFGPGTRLTVL.

The chain combines TRBV6-1 with TRBJ1-5; 12 nucleotides line up with TRBD1. Germline trimming cut 0 bases from V and 7 bases from J; bases unmatched to any gene: 4. CDR3 length: 16 amino acids. Germline assignment: CDR1 MNHNS and CDR2 SASEGT. The chain's CDR3 is CASSEALGTGGQPQHF. The CDR3 DNA is TGTGCCAGCAGTGAAGCCCTCGGGACAGGGGGCCAGCCCCAGCATTTT.

The gene calls are TRBV30 and TRBJ1-1, with 7 nucleotides matching TRBD1. CDR3 length: 18 residues. Germline V gives CDR1 GTSNPN, CDR2 SVGIG (reference sequence). Unmatched junction bases numbered 19, after V lost 5 bases and J lost 1 base. In nucleotides, the CDR3 is TGTGCCTGGGCCCATCGTCGGGGACCGGGACAGAAGAACACTGAAGCTTTCTTT. Protein product: CAWAHRRGPGQKNTEAFF. The whole variable domain, filled in from reference TRBV30 and TRBJ1-1, reads SQTIHQWPATLVQPVGSPLSLECTVEGTSNPNLYWYRQAAGRGLQLLFYSVGIGQISSEVPQNLSASRPQDRQFILSSKKLLLSDSGFYLCAWAHRRGPGQKNTEAFFGQGTRLTVV.

This chain connects TRBV7-9 to TRBJ1-1; D possibly corresponds to TRBD1 (5 bases). The CDR3 has 13 residues. Germline values: CDR1 SEHNR, CDR2 FQNEAQ (reference sequence). The ends were cut back, 7 bases at V and 7 bases at J, with 16 bases in the middle. The CDR3 DNA reads as TGTGCCAGCAACGTCCAGGGAGTAAGTGAAGCTTTCTTT. Translated, it gives CASNVQGVSEAFF.

V is TRBV6-5 and J is TRBJ2-5; the D call may be TRBD1 or TRBD2 (6 bases each). Trimming left V 6 bases short and J 5 bases short, with 13 bases between. This CDR3 is built from 13 residues. Per germline, CDR1 MNHEY and CDR2 SVGAGI. The CDR3: CASSLGGEETQYF. Written as DNA, the CDR3 is TGTGCCAGCAGCCTCGGGGGCGAGGAGACCCAGTACTTC.

CDR3 nucleotide sequence: TGTGCCAGCAGCAGCATTTTCGGCGTGTACGAGCAGTACTTC. Amino acid sequence: CASSSIFGVYEQYF. The chain recombines TRBV7-2 with TRBJ2-7; D not resolved. The V end lost 5 bases, the J end lost 4 bases, and 15 bases lay between the germline ends. CDR1 and CDR2 (germline): SGHTA, FQGNSA. This CDR3 is 14 amino acids long.

The V call is TRBV6-6, the J call TRBJ2-7; D ambiguous. Germline CDR1 MNHNY, CDR2 SVGAGI (reference sequence). CDR3 size: 11 residues. V dropped 5 bases and J dropped 7 bases, with 9 bases sitting between them. The CDR3 nucleotides read TGTGCCAGCAGTCTAGTGGGAGAGCAGTACTTC. Translation: CASSLVGEQYF.

The chain is built from TRBV4-1 and TRBJ2-1; TRBD2 agrees at 13 bases. CDR1 and CDR2 (germline): MGHRA, YSYEKL. This CDR3 comprises 18 residues. V shed 3 bases and J 6 bases; nucleotides not matched to a gene: 11. The CDR3 region has the DNA TGCGCCAGCAGCCACCAACGAACCGGGACTAGCGGGATCAATGAGCAGTTCTTC. Protein: CASSHQRTGTSGINEQFF.

The V gene is TRBV9, the J gene TRBJ2-1; a weak D match, TRBD1 (6 bases). Trimming pared 6 bases from V and 6 bases from J, leaving 16 bases between. Germline-derived CDR1 and CDR2 are SGDLS and YYNGEE. The CDR3 spans 14 residues. The CDR3 region has the DNA TGTGCCAGCAATATGGGACAAATGCTCAATGAGCAGTTCTTC. It encodes CASNMGQMLNEQFF.

V gene TRBV6-6 combines with J gene TRBJ2-1, with D tentatively TRBD1 (5 bases). The germline CDR1 and CDR2 sequences are MNHNY and SVGAGI (reference sequence). The CDR3 spans 14 residues. V gave up 4 bases and J gave up 3 bases, with 10 bases separating them. The CDR3: CASSSQDIYNEQFF. The CDR3 nucleotides read TGTGCCAGCAGTTCCCAGGACATCTACAATGAGCAGTTCTTC.

CDR3 nucleotide sequence: TGTGCCAGCTCTCTCCTAGAGGGAGGGAACTACACCTTC. This codes for CASSLLEGGNYTF. The chain employs TRBV18 and TRBJ1-2; D remains unclear. Germline-derived CDR1 and CDR2 are KGHSH and LQKENI. V dropped 6 bases and J dropped 10 bases, with 18 bases sitting between them. The CDR3 consists of 13 residues.

CDR3: CASSLTGMESDTEAFF. Here the CDR3 DNA reads TGTGCCAGCAGTCTAACAGGGATGGAGTCGGACACTGAAGCTTTCTTT. The J gene is TRBJ1-1, the V gene TRBV14, with D possibly matching TRBD1 (6 bases). V lost 6 bases, J lost 3 bases, and 20 bases lay in between. Germline CDR1 and CDR2: SGHDN and FVKESK. This CDR3 region has 16 residues.

This clone has a single count. The V gene is TRBV7-9, the J gene TRBJ1-1, with D tentatively TRBD1 (5 bases). Germline values: CDR1 SEHNR, CDR2 FQNEAQ (reference sequence). The length of the CDR3 is 13 residues. V lost 4 bases and J lost 7, with 13 bases in between. The CDR3 coding sequence is TGTGCCAGCAGCTCTCAGGGATACGGTGAAGCTTTCTTT. It yields the protein CASSSQGYGEAFF.

V and J are TRBV12-5 and TRBJ1-5; maybe TRBD1 (6 bases). Germline assignment: CDR1 LGHNT and CDR2 FRNRAP. V lost 2 bases to trimming and J lost 7 bases, with 15 bases between them. The CDR3 contains 15 residues. The chain's CDR3 is CASGLSLEGVQPQHF. CDR3 nucleotides: TGTGCTAGTGGTTTGTCACTGGAGGGGGTCCAGCCCCAGCATTTT.

V and J are TRBV7-2 and TRBJ2-4; D is unclear. Germline V gene data show CDR1 as SGHTA and CDR2 as FQGNSA. The CDR3 has 13 amino acids. V shed 1 base and J shed 8 bases, with 9 bases lying between them. CDR3: CASSLGADDIQYF. The CDR3 coding sequence is TGTGCCAGCAGCTTAGGGGCCGACGACATTCAGTACTTC.